This paragraph covers one TCR beta chain sequence. This specimen comes from a study of identifying expanded T cells in peripheral blood. Only in-frame clones appear in the TCRdb table, and some are missing; sequencing was by immunoSEQ multiplex PCR. Of some 93,000 clones detected, over 75% appear once; the ten largest clones hold approximately 5.2%. The CDR3 sequence is 16 residues long. Trimming pared 8 bases from V and 2 bases from J, leaving 19 bases between. The germline V gene has CDR1 SNHLY and CDR2 FYNNEI. The sequence came from a person between 18 and 75 years old in good health. What was sequenced was blood. The chain is built from TRBV2 and TRBJ1-5, with a weak D call TRBD1 (5 bases). CDR3 loop: CASAPQVLSGNQPQHF. The CDR3 region has the DNA TGTGCCAGCGCCCCACAGGTTCTAAGCGGCAATCAGCCCCAGCATTTT.